This T cell receptor (beta chain) came from a study of T cells expressing NK-cell markers. CDR3 length: 15 residues. From germline, CDR1 is DFQATT and CDR2 SNEGSKA (reference sequence). TCRdb reprocessed the 5' RACE reads; each CDR3 protein has one entry and no DNA is given. Its clone listing holds fewer than 550,000 distinct CDR3 sequences. The V call is TRBV20-1, the J call TRBJ2-2; as DNA is missing, the TRBD1 call by TCRdb cannot be tested. Sequencing was carried out using blood T cells: a sorted CD56 or NKG2C T cell subset, CD4+ or CD8+ T cells, or bulk PBMC T cells (not recorded which). The receptor comes from a woman in her forties or fifties in good health. CDR3 sequence reads: CSARAGTGETGELFF.